This TCR beta chain emerged from a study of blood T cells in healthy people across ages. This clonotype was seen many times. The antigen remains unidentified. PCR was performed a second time for about 6 to 12 cycles using a sample-barcoded 5' primer and a J-beta primer mix. Carrying 12 random nucleotides, a template-switch adaptor labeled each individual cDNA molecule. TCRdb analysed the 5' RACE reads with MiXCR anew, one entry per CDR3 protein. This table has around 990,000 distinct CDR3 sequences, around two fifths appearing once. Study outcomes and limitations: Significant beta diversity loss was already apparent by age approximately 38, declining roughly linearly. Lack of knowledge of donor CMV status possibly confounded expanded clonotype changes.

Sequencing used blood. The source is a man younger than 35 in good health.

In nucleotides, the CDR3 is TGTGCCAGCAGTTTAACACCTGAGCAGTTCTTC. This translates into CASSLTPEQFF. The chain couples TRBV12-3 or TRBV12-4 to TRBJ2-1; D gene ambiguous. The CDR3 is 11 amino acids. V was trimmed by 2 bases and J by 9 bases, leaving 5 bases between them.